A selection of T cell receptor beta chains follows, all from one sample in a study of blood T cell repertoires in COVID-19. Measured with immunoSEQ multiplex PCR; TCRdb has only the in-frame clones, and not every one. The profile shows approximately 230,000 clones, about 91% of them singletons. The sample was peripheral blood. Receptor source: a man older than 75 with acute or convalescent COVID-19. CDR3s include the opening cysteine and the closing phenylalanine or tryptophan. A D gene is named only where the DNA matches it firmly. Rows may omit the clone size; those that give it use once, few, many or a size class.

>once|TRBJ1-1|TRBD1|TRBV6-5
TGTGCCAGCAGTCTCCGAGGGACAGGGACTGAAGCTTTCTTT
CASSLRGTGTEAFF
>.|TRBJ1-2|.|TRBV12-3/TRBV12-4
TGTGCCAGCAGTTTTAATCTGGGACTTGGCTACACCTTC
CASSFNLGLGYTF
>.|TRBJ1-2|.|TRBV18
TGTGCCAGCTCACCAACGTCTTTCTGGACACCGAGCCACCTCTATGGCTACACCTTC
CASSPTSFWTPSHLYGYTF
>.|TRBJ2-5|TRBD2|TRBV11-2
TGTGCCAGCAGCAAAGAAGGACTAGCGGGAGGGCAAGAGACCCAGTACTTC
CASSKEGLAGGQETQYF
>.|TRBJ2-7|TRBD1|TRBV19
TGTGCCAGTAGTATGTTCCGGGACAGCTACGAGCAGTACTTC
CASSMFRDSYEQYF
>.|TRBJ2-7|TRBD2|TRBV6-2/TRBV6-3
TGTGCCAGCAGCCTCCCCCCGGGACTAGGGGGCTACGAGCAGTACTTC
CASSLPPGLGGYEQYF
>.|TRBJ1-1|TRBD1|TRBV19
TGTGCCAGTAGAACAGGGGGCGGGACTGAAGCTTTCTTT
CASRTGGGTEAFF
>.|TRBJ2-3|TRBD2|TRBV18
TGTGCCAGCTCAACGCGGGAGGTCGAAAATACGCAGTATTTT
CASSTREVENTQYF
>.|TRBJ2-7|.|TRBV6-2/TRBV6-3
TGTGCCAGCAGTTCGCCCAGGGGAAAGGGCGAGCAGTACTTC
CASSSPRGKGEQYF
>once|TRBJ2-2|TRBD2|TRBV5-1
TGCGCCAGCAGCCTGGGGACTAGCGGTATCGGGGAGCTGTTTTTT
CASSLGTSGIGELFF
>.|TRBJ1-2|TRBD1|TRBV18
TGTGCCAGCTCACCCGGGACAGGGGAAGGCTATGGCTACACCTTC
CASSPGTGEGYGYTF
>.|TRBJ1-2|.|TRBV12-3/TRBV12-4
TGTGCCAGCAGTTCCCCAGGGGACTATGGCTACACCTTC
CASSSPGDYGYTF
>.|TRBJ1-6|.|TRBV25-1
TGTGCCAGCAGTGATGAGGCAGCCAATAATTCACCCCTCCACTTT
CASSDEAANNSPLHF
>.|TRBJ1-2|.|TRBV28
TGTGCCAGCCGCCCTTCCGGCGGGGGGCTGAGTGGCTACACCTTC
CASRPSGGGLSGYTF
>.|TRBJ2-2|.|TRBV7-8
TGTGCCAGCAGCTTAGGCGACAGCACCGGGGAGCTGTTTTTT
CASSLGDSTGELFF
>.|TRBJ1-1|.|TRBV5-5
TGTGCCAGCAGCTTGGAGTTCAGGGTGAACACTGAAGCTTTCTTT
CASSLEFRVNTEAFF
>once|TRBJ2-3|TRBD2|TRBV7-2
TGTGCCAGCAGCTTAGATAGGCGGGGGGTCCCAGATACGCAGTATTTT
CASSLDRRGVPDTQYF